One T cell receptor beta chain is described in this entry. Profiling relied on immunoSEQ multiplex PCR, and the TCRdb table lists in-frame clones only, not all of them. The sample holds tens of thousands of clones, over 75% seen once. V lost 5 bases and J lost 10, with 15 bases in between. Germline CDR1 is KGHSH and CDR2 is LQKENI. This CDR3 has 13 residues. The sample is drawn from a study of PD-1 blockade in classical Hodgkin lymphoma. Noted time point: cycle 4 day 1 (C4D1), after 6 weeks of nivolumab. Each patient relapsed following autologous stem cell transplantation, and prior brentuximab vedotin exposure differed.

Sequenced here: peripheral blood mononuclear cells (PBMCs), sampled before the fourth cycle of nivolumab. The receptor's source is a human donor with classical Hodgkin lymphoma. The chain has TRBV18 and TRBJ1-5; D remains unclear. The CDR3 coding sequence is TGTGCCAGCTCATCAACTGAAGGGCAACCCCAGCATTTT. Protein sequence: CASSSTEGQPQHF.